These 20 T cell receptor beta chains were sequenced from one sample in a study of PD-L1 blockade in urothelial cancer. Time point denoted: pretreatment peripheral blood. The data were produced by immunoSEQ multiplex PCR, yet TCRdb's version contains in-frame clones alone and is incomplete. The data show 45,000 to 60,000 clones, 80% to 85% seen once. The specimen was PBMCs, collected around atezolizumab (anti-PD-L1) treatment. All receptors come from a middle-aged man with urothelial cancer.

The CDR3 protein is CASSSRQGGGANVLTF. In DNA form, the CDR3 reads TGTGCCAGCAGCTCCCGCCAGGGAGGTGGGGCCAACGTCCTGACTTTC. J is TRBJ2-6 and V is TRBV9, with D perhaps matching TRBD2 (6 bases). Germline V gene data show CDR1 as SGDLS and CDR2 as YYNGEE. The V gene lost 4 bases and the J gene lost 3 bases, with 14 bases spanning the gap. The CDR3 length is 16 residues.

The chain uses TRBV5-8 and TRBJ2-4; D remains ambiguous. Germline V gene sequence: CDR1 SGHTS, CDR2 YDEGEE. V lost 2 bases, J lost 1 base, and 13 bases lay in between. The CDR3 length is 16 residues. The CDR3 nucleotides are TGTGCCAGCAGCTTCTTTCGCACAACCGCCAAAAACATTCAGTACTTC. It is translated as CASSFFRTTAKNIQYF.

This chain joins TRBV5-1 and TRBJ2-5; D possibly corresponds to TRBD2 (5 bases). CDR1 is SGHRS and CDR2 is YFSETQ in the germline V gene. This CDR3 has 15 residues. V lost 0 bases and J 1 base, leaving 10 bases between the germline ends. The CDR3 protein is CASSLAPGFQETQYF. CDR3 sequence (DNA): TGCGCCAGCAGCTTGGCACCGGGATTCCAAGAGACCCAGTACTTC.

This chain connects TRBV30 to TRBJ2-1, with TRBD2 matching over 7 bases. The CDR3 is made up of 14 amino acids. Germline V gene lookup returns CDR1 GTSNPN and CDR2 SVGIG (reference sequence). Trimming at V came to 4 bases and at J to 5 bases, leaving 8 bases not matched to a gene. The CDR3 nucleotides are TGTGCCTGGATGAGCGGACTAGTCCACAATGAGCAGTTCTTC. This translates into CAWMSGLVHNEQFF.

The rearrangement uses TRBV9 and TRBJ2-2, with D maybe TRBD2 (6 bases). The CDR3 runs to 15 residues. Germline V lookup: CDR1 SGDLS, CDR2 YYNGEE. Trimming stripped 4 bases from V and 5 bases from J, with 15 bases between. DNA of the CDR3: TGTGCCAGCAGCCCCCAGGGTAGCGGTACCGGGGAGCTGTTTTTT. Encoded protein: CASSPQGSGTGELFF.

This chain uses TRBV30 with TRBJ1-2; D is undetermined. CDR3 length: 15 residues. V shed 1 base and J shed 3 bases, with 15 bases lying between them. The germline gives CDR1 GTSNPN, CDR2 SVGIG (reference sequence). The CDR3 DNA sequence: TGTGCCTGGAGTGACCACCTTAGACGGGACTATGGCTACACCTTC. This translates into CAWSDHLRRDYGYTF.

The J gene is TRBJ2-3, the V gene TRBV5-1; 8 bases agree with TRBD2. Germline assignment: CDR1 SGHRS and CDR2 YFSETQ. The CDR3 is 19 amino acids. The ends lost 4 bases at V and 6 bases at J; junction bases unmatched: 22. CDR3: CASSRAGGGLLSGGDTQYF. In DNA form, the CDR3 reads TGCGCCAGCAGCCGAGCTGGCGGGGGGCTCCTCTCGGGTGGGGATACGCAGTATTTT.

The rearrangement links TRBV10-1 to TRBJ2-1; D might be TRBD2 (6 bases). Germline-derived CDR1 and CDR2 are WNHNN and SYGVQD (reference sequence). Trimming took 4 bases from V and 9 from J, leaving 16 bases between them. The CDR3 totals 14 residues. CDR3 residues: CASSAQPLGGEQFF. The CDR3 DNA follows: TGCGCCAGCAGTGCCCAACCCCTCGGGGGTGAGCAGTTCTTC.

A few counts support this clone. This rearrangement joins TRBV6-5 to TRBJ1-1; the match to TRBD1 covers 8 bases. The ends lost 8 bases at V and 2 bases at J; junction bases unmatched: 4. Per germline, CDR1 MNHEY and CDR2 SVGAGI. The CDR3 contains 13 residues. CDR3 amino acids: CASQGASNTEAFF. DNA of the CDR3: TGTGCCAGCCAGGGGGCCAGTAACACTGAAGCTTTCTTT.

The genes are TRBV2 and TRBJ1-2, with TRBD1 as a possible D gene (6 bases). This CDR3 comprises 13 residues. V gave up 7 bases and J gave up 9 bases, with 18 bases separating them. CDR1 is SNHLY and CDR2 is FYNNEI in the germline V gene. CDR3 sequence (DNA): TGTGCCAGCACGGGGACCGACAGGAGGCGCTACACCTTC. This gives the protein CASTGTDRRRYTF.

The chain couples TRBV4-1 to TRBJ1-3; 9 positions match TRBD1. CDR1 is MGHRA, CDR2 YSYEKL, per germline. With 4 bases clipped from V and 9 bases from J, the junction kept 13 bases outside the gene matches. CDR3 length: 16 amino acids. CDR3: CASSPQMVGQGTTIYF. In DNA form, the CDR3 reads TGCGCCAGCAGCCCCCAGATGGTAGGACAGGGGACCACCATATATTTT.

The chain links TRBV7-9 to TRBJ2-3; 8 nucleotides agree with TRBD2. CDR3 length: 16 amino acids. Germline CDR1 SEHNR, CDR2 FQNEAQ (reference sequence). The trim removed 2 bases at V and 6 bases at J, leaving 10 bases unmatched. The CDR3 DNA sequence: TGTGCCAGCAGCTTAACGGCGGGAGGATTGATGGATACGCAGTATTTT. This encodes CASSLTAGGLMDTQYF.

V usage is TRBV27 and J usage is TRBJ1-5, with D tentatively TRBD1 (6 bases). Germline V gene data show CDR1 as MNHEY and CDR2 as SMNVEV (reference sequence). V shed 5 bases and J shed 1 base, with 15 bases lying between them. The CDR3 consists of 16 residues. The chain's CDR3 is CASSPSRGRSNQPQHF. CDR3 sequence (DNA): TGTGCCAGCAGTCCCTCGAGGGGGAGAAGCAATCAGCCCCAGCATTTT.

This chain links TRBV5-8 with TRBJ2-7; tentative D call: TRBD2 (6 bases). This CDR3 has 16 amino acids. Per the germline V gene, CDR1 is SGHTS and CDR2 is YDEGEE. V was cut by 2 bases and J by 5 bases, with 20 bases left in between. The CDR3 is CASSFPPGRSLDEQYF. The CDR3 DNA reads TGTGCCAGCAGCTTCCCTCCAGGGAGGAGCTTAGACGAGCAGTACTTC.

The chain is built from TRBV5-1 and TRBJ1-1, with a possible D match to TRBD1 (5 bases). V lost 1 base, J lost 0 bases, and 13 bases lay in between. The CDR3 length is 16 residues. Germline V lookup: CDR1 SGHRS, CDR2 YFSETQ. The CDR3 DNA reads as TGCGCCAGCAGCTTGACCGACAGACTCATGAACACTGAAGCTTTCTTT. It encodes CASSLTDRLMNTEAFF.

The V gene is TRBV2, the J gene TRBJ2-5; a weak D match, TRBD2 (6 bases). V dropped 6 bases and J dropped 5 bases, with 19 bases sitting between them. The germline CDR1 and CDR2 sequences are SNHLY and FYNNEI. The CDR3 has 15 residues. In DNA, the CDR3 is TGTGCCAGCAGAGTAACTTGGGACTCTTCCGAGACCCAGTACTTC. Amino acids: CASRVTWDSSETQYF.

This sequence joins TRBV7-9 and TRBJ1-1; D ambiguous. Trimming removed 5 bases from V and 1 base from J, with 8 bases in between. Germline-derived CDR1 and CDR2 are SEHNR and FQNEAQ (reference sequence). The CDR3 has 13 residues. CDR3 DNA: TGTGCCAGCAGCATCCAGGAGAACACTGAAGCTTTCTTT. It is translated as CASSIQENTEAFF.

A single count supports this clone. This chain links TRBV7-9 with TRBJ1-2; D not resolved. Germline CDR1 is SEHNR and CDR2 is FQNEAQ (reference sequence). This CDR3 is 14 amino acids long. Trimming removed 1 base from V and 4 bases from J, with 10 bases in between. CDR3 coding DNA: TGTGCCAGCAGCTTAGGGTACAGCCTCTATGGCTACACCTTC. This translates into CASSLGYSLYGYTF.

This clone occurred a few times. The chain carries TRBV19 and TRBJ2-7; tentatively, D is TRBD2 (6 bases). The V end was cut by 4 bases, the J end by 2 bases, with 12 bases between. CDR3 length: 14 amino acids. Germline CDR1 LNHDA, CDR2 SQIVND (reference sequence). This CDR3 reads CASSTGGGTYEQYF. The CDR3 DNA is TGTGCCAGTAGTACTGGTGGGGGGACCTACGAGCAGTACTTC. Full variable domain (rest looked up from reference TRBV19 and TRBJ2-7): DGGITQSPKYLFRKEGQNVTLSCEQNLNHDAMYWYRQDPGQGLRLIYYSQIVNDFQKGDIAEGYSVSREKKESFPLTVTSAQKNPTAFYLCASSTGGGTYEQYFGPGTRLTVT.

V and J are TRBV12-5 and TRBJ2-5, with 8 bases matching TRBD2. Trimming removed 4 bases from V and 5 bases from J; junction bases left unmatched: 3. Germline V CDR1 and CDR2: LGHNT, FRNRAP. The CDR3 totals 13 residues. The CDR3 is CASGSRGGETQYF. The CDR3 DNA is TGTGCTAGTGGTTCTCGGGGGGGCGAGACCCAGTACTTC.